The 8 T cell receptor beta chains given below trace back to one sample, sequenced in a study of cytomegalovirus exposure and HLA in healthy donors. Primers: 60 Vbeta forward and 13 Jbeta reverse. Using immunoSEQ multiplex PCR, the repertoire was profiled, and TCRdb retains in-frame clones only, with some absent. This table has about 300,000 clones, approximately 90% appearing once. Sequencing used PBMCs. The receptors were sampled from a man aged 40-55 years in good health and CMV-seropositive.

The J gene is TRBJ2-5, the V gene TRBV4-3; 9 bases match TRBD1. J lost 5 bases, V lost 0 bases, and 4 bases had no gene match. This CDR3 spans 15 amino acids. CDR1 and CDR2 (germline): LGHNA, YSLEER. This CDR3 is CASSQEGQGSETQYF. The CDR3 DNA follows: TGCGCCAGCAGCCAAGAGGGACAGGGCTCGGAGACCCAGTACTTC.

V and J are TRBV19 and TRBJ2-7; 11 bases fit TRBD2. Germline V gene data show CDR1 as LNHDA and CDR2 as SQIVND (reference sequence). Trimming removed 3 bases from V and 6 bases from J; junction bases left unmatched: 7. The CDR3 loop spans 15 amino acids. CDR3 bases: TGTGCCAGTAGTATCTATGGTCTAGCGGGAGGCGAGCAGTACTTC. Amino acids: CASSIYGLAGGEQYF.

The J gene is TRBJ2-7, the V gene TRBV28; the match to TRBD2 covers 7 bases. The germline V gene has CDR1 MDHEN and CDR2 SYDVKM. The CDR3 length is 14 residues. After removal of 4 bases from V and 6 bases from J, the junction contained 9 bases not matched to a gene. This CDR3 reads CASSSGTGRSEQYF. The CDR3 coding sequence is TGTGCCAGCAGTTCCGGGACCGGGAGGAGCGAGCAGTACTTC. The variable domain in full, with the rest retrieved from reference TRBV28 and TRBJ2-7, is DVKVTQSSRYLVKRTGEKVFLECVQDMDHENMFWYRQDPGLGLRLIYFSYDVKMKEKGDIPEGYSVSREKKERFSLILESASTNQTSMYLCASSSGTGRSEQYFGPGTRLTVT.

This rearrangement joins TRBV7-2 to TRBJ2-6; 8 nucleotides align to TRBD2. Germline V gene sequence: CDR1 SGHTA, CDR2 FQGNSA. J lost 3 bases, V lost 10 bases, and 11 bases had no gene match. This CDR3 has 16 residues. In nucleotides, the CDR3 is TGTGCCACTTCGAGGCGGGGGGCTAATGGGGCCAACGTCCTGACTTTC. Protein product: CATSRRGANGANVLTF.

The chain has TRBV9 and TRBJ2-6, with TRBD1 matching over 10 bases. Germline CDR1 SGDLS, CDR2 YYNGEE. After removal of 4 bases from V and 0 bases from J, the junction contained 19 bases not matched to a gene. The CDR3 contains 22 residues. The CDR3 is CASSHATGLPGQGSSGANVLTF. For the CDR3, the DNA is TGTGCCAGCAGCCACGCAACCGGACTTCCGGGACAGGGGAGCTCTGGGGCCAACGTCCTGACTTTC.

The chain carries TRBV6-6 and TRBJ2-2, with TRBD2 identical over 10 bases. V lost 6 bases and J lost 0; bases outside the gene matches: 1. CDR1 MNHNY and CDR2 SVGAGI come from the germline V gene (reference sequence). The CDR3 extends over 15 amino acids. DNA of the CDR3: TGTGCCAGCAGAGGGACTAGCGCGAACACCGGGGAGCTGTTTTTT. This gives the protein CASRGTSANTGELFF.

The genes are TRBV11-1 and TRBJ2-5; D ambiguous. V gave up 6 bases and J gave up 4 bases, with 12 bases separating them. The CDR3 totals 13 residues. The germline CDR1 and CDR2 sequences are SGHAT and FQDESV (reference sequence). The CDR3 sequence: CASRDTLGETQYF. The CDR3, as DNA: TGTGCCAGCAGAGACACTCTGGGAGAGACCCAGTACTTC.

This sequence joins TRBV9 and TRBJ2-5; 10 bases fit TRBD2. This CDR3 is 15 amino acids long. The J segment lost 11 bases and the V segment lost 3 bases, leaving 13 bases of the junction unmatched. Germline CDR1 is SGDLS and CDR2 is YYNGEE. CDR3 sequence (DNA): TGTGCCAGCAGCGAGGGGGCTAGCGGGAGTGATGAGCAGTACTTC. Residues: CASSEGASGSDEQYF.